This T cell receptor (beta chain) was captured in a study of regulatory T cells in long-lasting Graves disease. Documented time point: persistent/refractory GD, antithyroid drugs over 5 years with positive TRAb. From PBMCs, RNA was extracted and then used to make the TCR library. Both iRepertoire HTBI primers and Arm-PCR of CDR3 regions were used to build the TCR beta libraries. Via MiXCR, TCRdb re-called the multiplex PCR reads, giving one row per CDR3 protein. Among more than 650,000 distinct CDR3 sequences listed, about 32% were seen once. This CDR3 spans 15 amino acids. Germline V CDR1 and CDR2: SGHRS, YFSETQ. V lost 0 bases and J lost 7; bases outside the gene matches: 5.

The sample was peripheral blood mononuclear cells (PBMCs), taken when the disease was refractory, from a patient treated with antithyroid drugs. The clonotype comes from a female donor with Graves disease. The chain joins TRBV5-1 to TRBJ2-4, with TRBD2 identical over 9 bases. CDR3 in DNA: TGCGCCAGCAGCTTGGACGGGACTAGCTTGAACATTCAGTACTTC. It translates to CASSLDGTSLNIQYF.